The entry below gives a single TCR beta chain sequence along with its context. Its antigen is undetermined. This specimen belongs to a study of regulatory T cells in long-lasting Graves disease. For the study at large: The study enrolled newly diagnosed Graves' patients on antithyroid drugs under 3 months. Study-wide results and caveats: Newly diagnosed Graves' patients exceeded persistent ones in TCR diversity.

The germline gives CDR1 SGHTA, CDR2 FQGNSA. J gave up 4 bases and V 2 bases, and 9 bases lay outside the gene matches. The CDR3 runs 17 residues. The TCR beta library used iRepertoire HTBI primers with Arm-PCR amplification of CDR3. TCRdb reprocessed the multiplex PCR reads with MiXCR, giving one entry per CDR3 protein. Of about 470,000 distinct CDR3 sequences listed, under 20% were seen once; the top ten hold 12%. The time point was: newly diagnosed GD, antithyroid drugs for less than 3 months. Extracted PBMC RNA gave rise to the TCR library. Patients met American Thyroid Association criteria for Graves' disease. The same sample was also used in a study of T cells in Graves' hyperthyroidism and ophthalmopathy. That study adds: Graves' hyperthyroidism showing no ophthalmopathy progression within 18 months was considered stable.

The specimen comprised peripheral blood mononuclear cells (PBMCs), sampled at new diagnosis, from a patient treated with antithyroid drugs. This receptor was taken from a man aged 40-49 years with Graves disease. V is TRBV7-2 and J is TRBJ2-1; 9 bases are a match to TRBD2. The CDR3, as DNA: TGTGCCAGCAGCTTACATGGTCTAGCGGGATATTACAATGAGCAGTTCTTC. It specifies CASSLHGLAGYYNEQFF. Based on the CDR3 plus reference TRBV7-2 and TRBJ2-1, the full variable domain is GAGVSQSPSNKVTEKGKDVELRCDPISGHTALYWYRQSLGQGLEFLIYFQGNSAPDKSGLPSDRFSAERTGGSVSTLTIQRTQQEDSAVYLCASSLHGLAGYYNEQFFGPGTRLTVL.